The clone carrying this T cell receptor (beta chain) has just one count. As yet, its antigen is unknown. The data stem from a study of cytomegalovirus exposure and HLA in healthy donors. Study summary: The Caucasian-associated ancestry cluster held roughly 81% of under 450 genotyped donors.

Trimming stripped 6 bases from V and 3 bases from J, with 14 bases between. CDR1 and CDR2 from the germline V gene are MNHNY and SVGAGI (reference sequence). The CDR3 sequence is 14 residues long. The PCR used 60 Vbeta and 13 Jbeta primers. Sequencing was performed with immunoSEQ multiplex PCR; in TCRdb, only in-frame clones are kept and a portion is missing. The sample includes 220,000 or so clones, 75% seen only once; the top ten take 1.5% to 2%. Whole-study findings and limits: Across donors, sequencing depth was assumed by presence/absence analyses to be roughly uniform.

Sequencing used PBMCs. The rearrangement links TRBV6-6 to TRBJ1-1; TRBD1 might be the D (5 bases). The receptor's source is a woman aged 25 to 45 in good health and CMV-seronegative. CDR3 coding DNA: TGTGCCAGCAGCCCCAGCCGGGGGTACACTGAAGCTTTCTTT. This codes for CASSPSRGYTEAFF.